This T cell receptor (beta chain) was found in a study of CD8+ T cells in alopecia areata. Study at large: Treated patients swallowed 5 to 10 mg of oral tofacitinib twice daily. People stayed on tofacitinib for 6 to 18 months, then stopped the drug for 6 months.

This clone was detected only a few times. Its target is not known. CDR1 SQVTM and CDR2 ANQGSEA come from the germline V gene. CDR3 size: 13 residues. Trimming left V 2 bases short and J 2 bases short, with 9 bases between. Regarding the study as a whole: Lesional scalp displayed greater clonality than normal scalp, most notably in alopecia totalis/universalis. The study found TCR sharing across patients less clear than in mice, possibly for HLA reasons.

Extraction and reverse transcription of RNA yielded cDNA as the sequencing template. Some clones are missing from TCRdb's copy, which holds only in-frame ones; the method was immunoSEQ multiplex PCR. There are roughly 120,000 clones in the sample; 35% to 45% occur only once, and over 3% lies in the top ten. This sequence was found in a human donor with alopecia areata. The chain recombines TRBV29-1 with TRBJ2-5, with D unresolved. The sequenced sample consisted of CD4+ T cells sorted from blood. The CDR3 DNA follows: TGCAGCGTTGAAAGGTACCAACAAGAGACCCAGTACTTC. Protein: CSVERYQQETQYF.